This TCR beta chain originates from a study of T cells in Graves' hyperthyroidism and ophthalmopathy. Study-level information: Peripheral blood was secured at the point of initial diagnosis, before any treatment.

Stable disease denoted Graves' hyperthyroidism without ophthalmopathy progression within 18 months. The study left out patients who had uncontrolled infection, other autoimmune disease, pregnancy or lactation. Amplification of TCR beta CDR3 regions used RNA as the template. Researchers ran a first-round RT-PCR on the TCR CDR3 using the HTBI primer set. A single record per CDR3 protein comes from TCRdb applying MiXCR to the multiplex PCR reads. Among 300,000 to 350,000 distinct CDR3 sequences listed, roughly 17% were seen once. This clonotype has only a few counts. The CDR3 sequence is 16 residues long. V lost 4 bases and J 4 bases, leaving 17 bases between the germline ends. CDR1 and CDR2 from the germline V gene are MGHRA and YSYEKL.

The TCR was taken from a man under 40 with Graves' hyperthyroidism. This chain links TRBV4-1 with TRBJ2-1, with D possibly TRBD2 on 7 matching bases. Sequencing was carried out using blood. For the CDR3, the DNA is TGCGCCAGCAGCCTTAAAGGGGCGGGGGCTTACAATGAGCAGTTCTTC. Residues: CASSLKGAGAYNEQFF.